The 2 T cell receptor beta chains reported below all come from one sample, sequenced in a study of glioma-infiltrating T cells. The iRepertoire nested amplicon-rescue multiplex PCR amplified TCR alpha and beta CDR3s from RNA. From the multiplex PCR reads, TCRdb called clonotypes with MiXCR, one entry per CDR3 protein. The data show around 390,000 distinct CDR3 sequences, about two fifths seen once. Sequencing input: glioma tissue, nonneoplastic brain tissue, or PBMCs (not recorded which). These receptors all stem from a human donor with low-grade glioma or glioblastoma, undergoing nonglioma brain surgery, or in good health (not recorded which).

The rearrangement joins TRBV29-1 to TRBJ2-7; the D is unclear. V dropped 4 bases and J dropped 0 bases, with 16 bases sitting between them. The CDR3 contains 15 residues. Looked up from germline, CDR1 is SQVTM and CDR2 is ANQGSEA. CDR3 DNA: TGCAGCGTTGCCCCCGGGCACCACAGCTCCTACGAGCAGTACTTC. Translating gives CSVAPGHHSSYEQYF.

About this clonotype itself: A read error may be the cause here, since a much bigger clone is one base away. V usage is TRBV25-1 and J usage is TRBJ1-2, with unresolved D. Germline-derived CDR1 and CDR2 are MGHDK and SYGVNS. Trimming removed 3 bases at V and 4 bases at J, with 12 bases between. This CDR3 comprises 14 residues. The CDR3 region is CASSDTSDGYGYTF. In nucleotides, the CDR3 is TGTGCCAGCAGTGACACGTCGGATGGCTATGGCTACACCTTC.